The following is a T cell receptor beta chain sequence with its context. This CDR3 spans 14 amino acids. V lost 5 bases and J 2 bases, leaving 13 bases between the germline ends. Germline CDR1 is SEHNR and CDR2 is FQNEAQ (reference sequence). A sample-barcoded 5' primer and a J-beta primer mix were used in a second PCR of about 7 to 12 cycles. One entry per CDR3 protein, called by TCRdb with MiXCR from the 5' RACE reads. The sample holds roughly 560,000 distinct CDR3 sequences, about 24% seen once. These data are taken from a study of blood T cells in healthy people across ages. These data are also associated with another study on T cells of mothers and their children.

Sequencing used blood. This clonotype originated in a boy younger than 18 in good health. This chain uses TRBV7-9 with TRBJ2-7, with TRBD1 as a possible D gene (6 bases). The CDR3 DNA follows: TGTGCCAGCAGCCACCGACAGGAGACCTACGAGCAGTACTTC. Translation gives CASSHRQETYEQYF.